This is a list of T cell receptor beta chains from one sample in a study of beta chain features in type 1 diabetes. Assay: immunoSEQ multiplex PCR; the TCRdb copy retains only in-frame clones and omits some. The sample carries roughly 450,000 clones, over 10% recorded once. Sequenced material: naive CD4+ T cells from blood. These receptors all come from a woman aged 18 to 35 in good health. Both conserved end residues are part of each CDR3. Each record gives: clone size, V gene, J gene, D gene, CDR3 protein, CDR3 DNA. A D gene is named only where the DNA matches it firmly. Expanded clones are given a class, and other clones once, few, many or no size at all.

>.|TRBV4-3|TRBJ2-3|.
CASSQVAQTADTQYF
TGCGCCAGCAGCCAAGTGGCACAGACGGCAGATACGCAGTATTTT
>.|TRBV29-1|TRBJ2-2|TRBD1
CSGGDSNTGELFF
TGCAGCGGTGGGGACAGCAACACCGGGGAGCTGTTTTTT
>few|TRBV12-5|TRBJ2-5|.
CASGLDSVVRETQYF
TGTGCTAGTGGTTTGGATAGCGTGGTACGGGAGACCCAGTACTTC
>.|TRBV20-1|TRBJ2-7|.
CSAGTGYEQYF
TGCAGTGCTGGGACGGGCTACGAGCAGTACTTC
>.|TRBV5-6|TRBJ2-1|.
CASSSVQGIFF
TGTGCCAGCAGCAGTGTCCAGGGGATATTCTTC
>.|TRBV14|TRBJ2-2|TRBD2
CASSHAGGTGELFF
TGTGCCAGCAGCCACGCGGGAGGAACCGGGGAGCTGTTTTTT
>.|TRBV6-5|TRBJ2-7|.
CASSYRYEQYF
TGTGCCAGCAGTTATCGCTACGAGCAGTACTTC
>.|TRBV7-9|TRBJ1-1|.
CASSLESWGSNTEAFF
TGTGCCAGCAGCTTAGAATCATGGGGGTCGAACACTGAAGCTTTCTTT
>.|TRBV15|TRBJ2-6|TRBD1
CATSRDGTVLGKGSGANVLTF
TGTGCCACCAGCAGAGATGGGACAGTTCTTGGAAAAGGGTCTGGGGCCAACGTCCTGACTTTC
>.|TRBV5-1|TRBJ2-5|.
CASSLGGREETQYF
TGCGCCAGCAGCTTGGGCGGCAGGGAAGAGACCCAGTACTTC
>.|TRBV2|TRBJ2-5|TRBD1
CASSGDSQETQYF
TGTGCCAGCAGTGGGGACAGCCAAGAGACCCAGTACTTC
>few|TRBV15|TRBJ1-2|.
CATSMAGRNYGYTF
TGTGCCACCAGCATGGCAGGACGTAACTATGGCTACACCTTC
>.|TRBV2|TRBJ2-1|TRBD2
CASRHRTSGAPTGEQFF
TGTGCCAGCAGGCACAGGACTAGCGGGGCTCCAACGGGTGAGCAGTTCTTC
>.|TRBV19|TRBJ1-1|.
CASSIRGRVGEAFF
TGTGCCAGTAGTATCCGTGGCAGGGTAGGTGAAGCTTTCTTT
>few|TRBV6-1|TRBJ1-1|.
CASSAQFGAFF
TGTGCCAGCAGTGCTCAGTTTGGAGCTTTCTTT
>.|TRBV2|TRBJ2-6|.
CASSPGANVLTF
TGTGCCAGCAGTCCTGGGGCCAACGTCCTGACTTTC
>few|TRBV7-9|TRBJ2-1|.
CASSSLAGWNEQFF
TGTGCCAGCAGCTCCCTGGCAGGGTGGAATGAGCAGTTCTTC
>few|TRBV28|TRBJ2-6|.
CASRRSGANVLTF
TGTGCCAGTAGGCGTTCTGGGGCCAACGTCCTGACTTTC
>.|TRBV4-3|TRBJ2-7|.
CASSQLSGPSYEQYF
TGCGCCAGCAGCCAACTTAGCGGACCCTCCTACGAGCAGTACTTC
>.|TRBV7-3|TRBJ2-5|.
CASSRIGGGETQYF
TGTGCCAGCAGCCGAATAGGAGGTGGGGAGACCCAGTACTTC
>.|TRBV11-2|TRBJ1-2|.
CASSLVAGTGYGYTF
TGTGCCAGCAGCTTAGTGGCCGGTACAGGCTATGGCTACACCTTC
>.|TRBV15|TRBJ2-7|.
CATSRDWGDEQYF
TGTGCCACCAGCAGAGATTGGGGGGACGAGCAGTACTTC
>few|TRBV2|TRBJ2-1|.
CASILDGNEQFF
TGTGCCAGCATTCTGGACGGGAACGAGCAGTTCTTC
>few|TRBV5-4|TRBJ2-3|.
CASSLRESTDTQYF
TGTGCCAGCAGCTTAAGGGAGAGCACAGATACGCAGTATTTT
>.|TRBV7-9|TRBJ2-6|TRBD2
CASSLTSGSSGANVLTF
TGTGCCAGCAGCTTAACTAGCGGGAGCTCTGGGGCCAACGTCCTGACTTTC
>few|TRBV14|TRBJ2-1|.
CASSQVGLYYNEQFF
TGTGCCAGCAGCCAAGTGGGACTGTACTACAATGAGCAGTTCTTC
>.|TRBV9|TRBJ2-5|TRBD1
CASSQDRGRETQYF
TGTGCCAGCAGCCAAGACAGGGGACGAGAGACCCAGTACTTC
>few|TRBV5-1|TRBJ2-1|.
CASSLLGVLYYNEQFF
TGCGCCAGCAGCTTGCTCGGGGTACTCTACTACAATGAGCAGTTCTTC
>few|TRBV23-1|TRBJ2-1|TRBD1
CASSQPGQGVNEQFF
TGCGCCAGCAGTCAACCGGGACAGGGAGTGAATGAGCAGTTCTTC
>few|TRBV2|TRBJ2-7|.
CASSVQGFPYEQYF
TGTGCCAGCAGTGTACAGGGATTTCCCTACGAGCAGTACTTC
>few|TRBV29-1|TRBJ1-1|.
CSVAQQNTEAFF
TGCAGCGTTGCACAGCAGAACACTGAAGCTTTCTTT
>few|TRBV6-5|TRBJ1-2|.
CASSQTRATYGYTF
TGTGCCAGCAGTCAGACGAGGGCAACCTATGGCTACACCTTC
>.|TRBV2|TRBJ1-5|.
CASSPDRRNQPQHF
TGTGCCAGCAGCCCGGACAGACGCAATCAGCCCCAGCATTTT
>.|TRBV29-1|TRBJ1-1|.
CSVGWLNTEAFF
TGCAGCGTTGGGTGGTTAAACACTGAAGCTTTCTTT
>few|TRBV14|TRBJ2-2|TRBD2
CASSLSGSTGELFF
TGTGCCAGCAGCCTTAGCGGGAGCACCGGGGAGCTGTTTTTT
>few|TRBV9|TRBJ2-2|TRBD1
CASSGATGIGRNTGELFF
TGTGCCAGCAGCGGAGCGACAGGGATAGGGAGGAACACCGGGGAGCTGTTTTTT
>few|TRBV9|TRBJ1-3|.
CASSLSSGNTIYF
TGTGCCAGCAGCCTCAGCTCTGGAAACACCATATATTTT
>few|TRBV28|TRBJ1-2|.
CASGTGVIYTF
TGTGCCAGCGGTACCGGGGTAATCTACACCTTC